The T cell receptor beta chain described here comes from a study of blood T cells in healthy people across ages. Turning to the study itself: About one barcoded beta molecule per two T cells was captured by template switching.

Whenever a sample was processed, at least 6 million PBMCs were isolated. A second PCR of 7 to 11 cycles used a sample-barcoded 5' primer and a J-beta primer mix. Every sample returned 2.5 million or more CDR3-containing paired-end reads. TCRdb reprocessed the 5' RACE reads with MiXCR, giving one entry per CDR3 protein. This repertoire shows 2 million or so distinct CDR3 sequences, about 50% found once; its top ten account for roughly 2.1%. This clonotype was detected only a few times. The sample consisted of blood. The clonotype originates from a middle-aged woman in good health.

The CDR3 spells CSAGHTEAFF. CDR3 in DNA: TGCAGCGCCGGACACACTGAAGCTTTCTTT. The V call is TRBV29-1, the J call TRBJ1-1; D unresolved. V was cut by 7 bases and J by 3 bases, with 6 bases left in between. CDR1 and CDR2 from the germline V gene are SQVTM and ANQGSEA. The CDR3 totals 10 residues.